This passage covers 29 T cell receptor beta chains from one sample sequenced in a study of blood T cell repertoires in COVID-19. Generated by immunoSEQ multiplex PCR, the TCRdb table keeps only in-frame clones and is missing some. The data show hundreds of thousands of clones, over 75% seen once. The sample consisted of PBMCs or T cells enriched from blood (not recorded which). The source is a woman aged 18-35 years who had recovered from COVID-19.

Written as DNA, the CDR3 is TGTGCCAGCAGGCTACAGGGGGCGCGGACTGAAGCTTTCTTT. Translation: CASRLQGARTEAFF. V and J are TRBV6-5 and TRBJ1-1; 9 nucleotides align to TRBD1. This CDR3 is built from 14 residues. Germline V gene data show CDR1 as MNHEY and CDR2 as SVGAGI. J was trimmed by 5 bases and V by 6 bases; bases with no gene match: 7.

The V call is TRBV6-5, the J call TRBJ2-7, with D possibly being TRBD2 (5 bases). There are 13 residues in the CDR3. In germline, CDR1 is MNHEY, CDR2 SVGAGI. Trimming removed 2 bases at V and 3 bases at J, with 8 bases between. DNA of the CDR3: TGTGCCAGCAGTTACGGAGGATACTACGAGCAGTACTTC. Its protein product is CASSYGGYYEQYF.

The J gene is TRBJ2-3, the V gene TRBV5-1; a weak D match, TRBD2 (5 bases). With 4 bases removed from V and 2 bases from J, the gap between germline ends came to 14 bases. Germline assignment: CDR1 SGHRS and CDR2 YFSETQ. The CDR3 runs to 15 residues. The CDR3 region is CASSAGSTITDTQYF. DNA for the CDR3: TGCGCCAGCAGCGCCGGGTCGACTATCACAGATACGCAGTATTTT.

The chain carries TRBV5-5 and TRBJ1-5; 9 nucleotides align to TRBD1. The CDR3 extends over 18 amino acids. The germline V gene has CDR1 SGHKS and CDR2 YYEKEE (reference sequence). With V trimmed by 6 bases and J by 0 bases, 13 bases remained unmatched. CDR3 residues: CASKKNRDRDYSNQPQHF. The CDR3 bases are TGTGCCAGCAAGAAAAACCGGGACAGGGATTATAGCAATCAGCCCCAGCATTTT.

The CDR3 sequence is CASRGTGTIYGYTF. DNA of the CDR3: TGTGCCAGCAGGGGGACCGGGACAATCTATGGCTACACCTTC. The chain is built from TRBV6-5 and TRBJ1-2; a weak D match, TRBD1 (6 bases). Germline loops: CDR1 MNHEY, CDR2 SVGAGI. The CDR3 contains 14 residues. V was clipped by 6 bases and J by 4 bases, with 15 bases between them.

This chain joins TRBV7-2 and TRBJ1-2, with TRBD1 matching 7 bases. This CDR3 has 14 residues. Per germline, CDR1 SGHTA and CDR2 FQGNSA. V shed 3 bases and J 8 bases; nucleotides not matched to a gene: 9. The CDR3 protein is CASSFNRGQGGYTF. In nucleotides, the CDR3 is TGTGCCAGCAGCTTTAATAGGGGGCAGGGAGGCTACACCTTC.

This chain links TRBV19 with TRBJ2-4, with 7 nucleotides matching TRBD2. V trimming: 4 bases; J trimming: 8 bases; junction bases outside the gene matches: 8. This CDR3 contains 14 residues. CDR1 and CDR2 (germline): LNHDA, SQIVND (reference sequence). The DNA for the CDR3 is TGTGCCAGTAGTAAAGGGCGAGGGAGGGACATTCAGTACTTC. It is translated as CASSKGRGRDIQYF.

V gene TRBV2 combines with J gene TRBJ1-1; maybe TRBD1 (6 bases). Trimming left V 8 bases short and J 5 bases short, with 27 bases between. This CDR3 has 17 amino acids. The germline gives CDR1 SNHLY, CDR2 FYNNEI. CDR3 nucleotide sequence: TGTGCCAGCGCCGAGCACCGCGGGCGGGGGGCTTATACTGAAGCTTTCTTT. It specifies CASAEHRGRGAYTEAFF.

The chain carries TRBV29-1 and TRBJ1-2; no reliable D call. The CDR3 totals 15 residues. The germline V gene encodes CDR1 SQVTM and CDR2 ANQGSEA. Deletions cut 2 bases from V and 2 bases from J, with 15 bases between. CDR3 bases: TGCAGCGTTGAACCACTAGTGAGGTCCAACTATGGCTACACCTTC. Translating gives CSVEPLVRSNYGYTF. Complete variable domain (other parts from reference TRBV29-1 and TRBJ1-2): SAVISQKPSRDICQRGTSLTIQCQVDSQVTMMFWYRQQPGQSLTLIATANQGSEATYESGFVIDKFPISRPNLTFSTLTVSNMSPEDSSIYLCSVEPLVRSNYGYTFGSGTRLTVV.

The chain is built from TRBV19 and TRBJ2-1, with D perhaps TRBD2 (6 bases). CDR1 and CDR2 from the germline V gene are LNHDA and SQIVND (reference sequence). The CDR3 contains 16 residues. Trimming removed 5 bases at V and 3 bases at J, with 17 bases between. The CDR3 is CASSPLSRGVYNEQFF. DNA for the CDR3: TGTGCCAGTAGTCCTCTTTCGCGGGGCGTCTACAATGAGCAGTTCTTC.

This sequence joins TRBV20-1 and TRBJ2-1; 10 nucleotides line up with TRBD1. This CDR3 has 16 residues. Losses at the gene ends were 3 bases for V and 2 bases for J; bases not matched to a gene: 7. Germline V gene data show CDR1 as DFQATT and CDR2 as SNEGSKA (reference sequence). The DNA for the CDR3 is TGCAGTGCTAGTACCAGACAGGGGGCAACCTACAATGAGCAGTTCTTC. Translated: CSASTRQGATYNEQFF.

The V gene is TRBV6-5, the J gene TRBJ2-5; tentative D call: TRBD2 (5 bases). The CDR3 length is 14 residues. Germline V gene lookup returns CDR1 MNHEY and CDR2 SVGAGI. The CDR3 nucleotides read TGTGCTCACTCCAAAGTTACTAGCCAAGAGACCCAGTACTTC. This codes for CAHSKVTSQETQYF.

V gene TRBV3-1 (or the pseudogene TRBV3-2) combines with J gene TRBJ2-2; D may be TRBD1 (6 bases). V was pared by 4 bases and J by 2 bases, with 14 bases between. Germline CDR1 is LGHDT and CDR2 is YNNKEL (reference sequence). CDR3 length: 16 amino acids. CDR3 sequence (DNA): TGTGCCAGCAGCCCTGAGGGACACGATAACACCGGGGAGCTGTTTTTT. This translates into CASSPEGHDNTGELFF.

The V gene is TRBV5-1, the J gene TRBJ2-2; the match to TRBD2 covers 14 bases. CDR3 length: 18 amino acids. CDR1 is SGHRS, CDR2 YFSETQ, per germline. J gave up 4 bases and V 4 bases, and 9 bases lay outside the gene matches. This CDR3 reads CASSPRLAGGRVTGELFF. In DNA, the CDR3 is TGCGCCAGCAGCCCGAGACTAGCGGGGGGGCGTGTCACCGGGGAGCTGTTTTTT.

The chain carries TRBV3-1 (or the pseudogene TRBV3-2) and TRBJ2-3; 8 nucleotides align to TRBD2. CDR3 size: 15 residues. Germline CDR1 reads LGHDT; CDR2 reads YNNKEL (reference sequence). V lost 4 bases to trimming and J lost 1 base; unmatched junction nucleotides: 4. The CDR3 protein is CASSRQAGGTDTQYF. In nucleotides, the CDR3 is TGTGCCAGCAGCCGGCAAGCGGGGGGCACAGATACGCAGTATTTT.

This chain joins TRBV3-1 (or the pseudogene TRBV3-2) and TRBJ2-3; TRBD2 matches at 12 bases. The CDR3 is 16 residues long. Germline trimming cut 4 bases from V and 3 bases from J; bases unmatched to any gene: 5. Germline loops: CDR1 LGHDT, CDR2 YNNKEL (reference sequence). This chain's CDR3 is CASSLLAGGHTDTQYF. In nucleotides, the CDR3 is TGTGCCAGCAGCCTCCTAGCGGGGGGGCATACAGATACGCAGTATTTT.

The chain employs TRBV27 and TRBJ1-1; 8 bases map to TRBD1. CDR3 length: 16 amino acids. CDR1 MNHEY and CDR2 SMNVEV come from the germline V gene (reference sequence). Germline trimming cut 8 bases from V and 1 base from J; bases unmatched to any gene: 12. The CDR3 loop is CASLGQGGMGNTEAFF. Here the CDR3 DNA reads TGTGCCAGCCTCGGACAGGGAGGTATGGGGAACACTGAAGCTTTCTTT.

The V gene is TRBV5-1, the J gene TRBJ2-3; D possibly corresponds to TRBD1 (7 bases). The CDR3 is 16 residues long. Germline V gene sequence: CDR1 SGHRS, CDR2 YFSETQ. The ends were cut back, 0 bases at V and 4 bases at J, with 15 bases in the middle. The CDR3: CASSLEVRGAADTQYF. The CDR3 bases are TGCGCCAGCAGCTTGGAGGTCAGGGGGGCGGCAGATACGCAGTATTTT.

Turning to this clone: The DNA is left out, because the CDR3 cannot be placed on it with certainty; the CDR3 is given as TCRdb lists it. The genes are TRBV27 and TRBJ1-6. The CDR3 contains 17 residues when both ends are counted. Per germline, CDR1 MNHEY and CDR2 SMNVEV (reference sequence). The CDR3 spells CASSFGAGSSYNSPLHF.

This chain joins TRBV7-9 and TRBJ1-4, with a weak D call TRBD1 (6 bases). Germline CDR1 is SEHNR and CDR2 is FQNEAQ (reference sequence). This CDR3 is 15 amino acids long. Trimming removed 5 bases from V and 4 bases from J, with 14 bases in between. The CDR3 DNA sequence: TGTGCCAGCAGCCGGGTCAGGGGCATTAATGAAAAACTGTTTTTT. Encoded protein: CASSRVRGINEKLFF.

V gene TRBV25-1 combines with J gene TRBJ2-5, with 7 bases lining up with TRBD2. The CDR3 has 16 amino acids. Trimming at V came to 3 bases and at J to 5 bases, leaving 12 bases not matched to a gene. Germline CDR1 is MGHDK and CDR2 is SYGVNS. CDR3 bases: TGTGCCAGCAGTGATTTTGGGATGGCGGGAGCGGAGACCCAGTACTTC. Translated, it gives CASSDFGMAGAETQYF.

The chain uses TRBV5-1 and TRBJ1-2; D possibly corresponds to TRBD1 (6 bases). There are 16 residues in the CDR3. Germline V gives CDR1 SGHRS, CDR2 YFSETQ. Trimming pared 4 bases from V and 7 bases from J, leaving 23 bases between. CDR3 coding DNA: TGCGCCAGCAGCCTCTGGTTGGGAGGGGGTAATGGTGGCTACACCTTC. Translated: CASSLWLGGGNGGYTF.

The chain combines TRBV19 with TRBJ2-5; 10 positions agree with TRBD1. This CDR3 has 14 residues. V lost 5 bases, J lost 4 bases, and 4 bases stayed unmatched. The germline V gene encodes CDR1 LNHDA and CDR2 SQIVND (reference sequence). CDR3 nucleotide sequence: TGTGCCAGTAGTGGGACAGGGGATTTAGAGACCCAGTACTTC. Amino acid sequence: CASSGTGDLETQYF.

The gene calls are TRBV5-1 and TRBJ2-5; TRBD1 agrees at 10 bases. J lost 5 bases, V lost 3 bases, and 10 bases had no gene match. The CDR3 spans 16 residues. Germline CDR1 is SGHRS and CDR2 is YFSETQ. The CDR3, as DNA: TGCGCCAGCAGCTGGGGGACAGGGGTCGGCGGGGAGACCCAGTACTTC. Amino acids: CASSWGTGVGGETQYF.

This chain connects TRBV19 to TRBJ2-3, with 15 bases fitting TRBD2. Germline V lookup: CDR1 LNHDA, CDR2 SQIVND (reference sequence). V trimming: 4 bases; J trimming: 1 base; junction bases outside the gene matches: 3. CDR3 length: 17 residues. The CDR3 reads CASSTGLAGGRTDTQYF. The CDR3 coding sequence is TGTGCCAGTAGTACCGGACTAGCGGGGGGGCGCACAGATACGCAGTATTTT. The whole variable domain, filled in from reference TRBV19 and TRBJ2-3, reads DGGITQSPKYLFRKEGQNVTLSCEQNLNHDAMYWYRQDPGQGLRLIYYSQIVNDFQKGDIAEGYSVSREKKESFPLTVTSAQKNPTAFYLCASSTGLAGGRTDTQYFGPGTRLTVL.

The sample holds one count of this clone. The chain couples TRBV6-5 to TRBJ1-1, with TRBD1 matching over 7 bases. CDR3 length equals 11 residues. V was clipped by 6 bases and J by 7 bases; unmatched bases: 2. Germline values: CDR1 MNHEY, CDR2 SVGAGI. This CDR3 reads CASRTGFEAFF. The CDR3 DNA sequence: TGTGCCAGCAGGACAGGGTTTGAAGCTTTCTTT.

This chain joins TRBV7-9 and TRBJ1-2; D is undetermined. CDR1 SEHNR and CDR2 FQNEAQ come from the germline V gene (reference sequence). Trimming removed 5 bases from V and 8 bases from J, with 12 bases in between. This CDR3 has 12 amino acids. The DNA for the CDR3 is TGTGCCAGCAGCCGAGATGCATACGGCTACACCTTC. It specifies CASSRDAYGYTF.

The J gene is TRBJ2-7, the V gene TRBV28; TRBD2 matches at 16 bases. This CDR3 region has 17 residues. V dropped 3 bases and J dropped 2; count of bases not matched to a gene: 4. Germline V lookup: CDR1 MDHEN, CDR2 SYDVKM. The CDR3 is CASSFFGTSGGAYEQYF. CDR3 DNA: TGTGCCAGCAGTTTTTTCGGGACTAGCGGGGGGGCCTACGAGCAGTACTTC.

This sequence joins TRBV7-2 and TRBJ2-7, with TRBD2 matching 8 bases. CDR1 and CDR2 from the germline V gene are SGHTA and FQGNSA. The CDR3 spans 16 residues. The J segment lost 0 bases and the V segment lost 4 bases, leaving 8 bases of the junction unmatched. The CDR3 loop reads CASSSQAGVASYEQYF. CDR3 nucleotides: TGTGCCAGCAGCTCTCAAGCGGGGGTCGCCTCCTACGAGCAGTACTTC.